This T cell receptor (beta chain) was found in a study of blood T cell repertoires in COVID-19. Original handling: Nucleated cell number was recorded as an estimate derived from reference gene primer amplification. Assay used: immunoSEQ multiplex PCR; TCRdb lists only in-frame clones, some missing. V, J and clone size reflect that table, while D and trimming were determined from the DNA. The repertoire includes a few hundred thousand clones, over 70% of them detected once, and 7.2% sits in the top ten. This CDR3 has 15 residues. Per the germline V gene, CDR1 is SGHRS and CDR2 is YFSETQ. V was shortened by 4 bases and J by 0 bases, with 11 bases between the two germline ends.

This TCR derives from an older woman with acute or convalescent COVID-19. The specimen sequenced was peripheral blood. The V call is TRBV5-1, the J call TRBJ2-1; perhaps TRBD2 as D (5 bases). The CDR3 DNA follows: TGCGCCAGCAGCGAGGGCCTGAGCTCCTACAATGAGCAGTTCTTC. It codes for CASSEGLSSYNEQFF.